This T cell receptor (beta chain) derives from a study of T-cell reconstitution after alpha-beta-depleted transplantation in children. Using unique molecular identifiers, the investigators prepared the TCRbeta library. Each CDR3 protein is one row after TCRdb ran MiXCR on the PCR reads. The profile shows about 230,000 distinct CDR3 sequences, 12% of them singletons. This CDR3 spans 14 amino acids. Trimming stripped 5 bases from V and 6 bases from J, with 17 bases between. Germline V gene lookup returns CDR1 MNHEY and CDR2 SMNVEV (reference sequence). This clonotype showed up many times. The rearrangement joins TRBV27 to TRBJ2-7; D might be TRBD1 (7 bases). The sample consisted of PBMCs from the stem cell graft donor, taken from the stem cell graft. This sequence originates from a human donor who donated a stem cell graft to a child with acute lymphoblastic leukemia. The CDR3 reads CASSPGGSLLEQYF. CDR3 in DNA: TGTGCCAGCAGTCCAGGGGGGTCCTTACTCGAGCAGTACTTC.